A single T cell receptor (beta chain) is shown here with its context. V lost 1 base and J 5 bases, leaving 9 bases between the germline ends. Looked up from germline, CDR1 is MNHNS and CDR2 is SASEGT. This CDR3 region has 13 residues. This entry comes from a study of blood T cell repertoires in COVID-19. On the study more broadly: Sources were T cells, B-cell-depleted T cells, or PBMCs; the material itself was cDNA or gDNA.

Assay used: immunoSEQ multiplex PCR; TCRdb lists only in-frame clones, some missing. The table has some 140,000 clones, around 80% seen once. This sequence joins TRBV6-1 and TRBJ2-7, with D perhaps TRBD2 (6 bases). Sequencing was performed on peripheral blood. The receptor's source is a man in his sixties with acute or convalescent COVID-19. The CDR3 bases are TGTGCCAGCAGTGAAGGACTAGACGACGAGCAGTACTTC. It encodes CASSEGLDDEQYF.